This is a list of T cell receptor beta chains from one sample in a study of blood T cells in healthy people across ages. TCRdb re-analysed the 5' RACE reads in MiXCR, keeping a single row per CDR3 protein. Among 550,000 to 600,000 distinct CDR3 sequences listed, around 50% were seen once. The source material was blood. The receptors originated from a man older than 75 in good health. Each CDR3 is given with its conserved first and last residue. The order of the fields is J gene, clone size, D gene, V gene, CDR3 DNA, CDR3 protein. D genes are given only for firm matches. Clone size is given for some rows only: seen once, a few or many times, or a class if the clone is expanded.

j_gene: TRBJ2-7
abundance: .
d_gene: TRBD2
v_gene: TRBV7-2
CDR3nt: TGTGCCAGCAGAAACCTAGCGGGAGGTTCCTCCGAGCAGTACTTC
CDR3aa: CASRNLAGGSSEQYF

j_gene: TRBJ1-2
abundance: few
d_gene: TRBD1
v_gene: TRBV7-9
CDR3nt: TGTGCCAGCAGCTCCGGGACAGAAGTTTTCTATGGCTACACCTTC
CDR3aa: CASSSGTEVFYGYTF

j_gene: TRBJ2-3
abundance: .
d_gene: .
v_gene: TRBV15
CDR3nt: TGTGCCACCAGCAGCGGTTCAGGGACAGATACGCAGTATTTT
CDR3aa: CATSSGSGTDTQYF

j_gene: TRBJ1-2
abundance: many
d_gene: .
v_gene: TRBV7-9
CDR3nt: TGTGCCAGCAGCCGGAATATCTATGGCTACACCTTC
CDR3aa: CASSRNIYGYTF

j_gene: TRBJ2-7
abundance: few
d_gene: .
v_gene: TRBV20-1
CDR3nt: TGCAGTGCTAGACCAGGCACGGGACCCCACGAGCAGTACTTC
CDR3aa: CSARPGTGPHEQYF

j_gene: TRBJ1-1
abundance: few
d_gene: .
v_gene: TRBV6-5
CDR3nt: TGTGCCAGCAGTTACAGTACTTTGGGGAACACTGAAGCTTTCTTT
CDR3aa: CASSYSTLGNTEAFF

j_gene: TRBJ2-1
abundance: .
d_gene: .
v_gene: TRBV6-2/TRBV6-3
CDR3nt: TGTGCCAGCAGTAACGGACCGAACGCATACAATGAGCAGTTCTTC
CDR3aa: CASSNGPNAYNEQFF

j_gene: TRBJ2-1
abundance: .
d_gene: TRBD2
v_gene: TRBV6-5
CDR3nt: TGTGCCAGCCGCCCTAGCGGGACCTACAAGGAGCAGTTCTTC
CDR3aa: CASRPSGTYKEQFF

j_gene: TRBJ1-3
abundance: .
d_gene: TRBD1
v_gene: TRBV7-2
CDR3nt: TGTGCCAGCAGCACCACCGGGACAGGGAATGGAAACACCATATATTTT
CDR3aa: CASSTTGTGNGNTIYF

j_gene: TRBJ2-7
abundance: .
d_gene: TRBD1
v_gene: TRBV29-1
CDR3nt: TGCAGCGTCCGACAGGGGGCCAGCAATGAGCAGTACTTC
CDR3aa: CSVRQGASNEQYF

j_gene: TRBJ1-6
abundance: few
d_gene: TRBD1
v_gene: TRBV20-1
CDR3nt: TGCAGTGCTAGAGATAGTGGACAGGGACTAAATTCACCCCTCCACTTT
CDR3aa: CSARDSGQGLNSPLHF

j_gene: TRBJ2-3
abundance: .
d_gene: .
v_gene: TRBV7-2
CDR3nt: TGTGCCAGCAGCTCCCGGGAGCGGTTCACAGATACGCAGTATTTT
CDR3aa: CASSSRERFTDTQYF

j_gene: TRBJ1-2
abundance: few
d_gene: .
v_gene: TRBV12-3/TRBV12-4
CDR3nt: TGTGCCAGCACCGGGGCGGTCTCGGCCAACTATGGCTACACCTTC
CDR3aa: CASTGAVSANYGYTF

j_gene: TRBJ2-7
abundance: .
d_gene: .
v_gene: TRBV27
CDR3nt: TGTGCCAGCAGTTTCCGGGAGTTCAACGAGCAGTACTTC
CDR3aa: CASSFREFNEQYF

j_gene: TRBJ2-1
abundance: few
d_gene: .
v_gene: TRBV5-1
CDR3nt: TGCGCCAGCAGCTTGTCTCGGACAGTTATCACCGGGACCAATGAGCAGTTCTTC
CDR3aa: CASSLSRTVITGTNEQFF

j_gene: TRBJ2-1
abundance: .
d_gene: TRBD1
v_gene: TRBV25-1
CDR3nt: TGTGCCAGCAGCGCCCCAGGGACAGGGGGAACGGGTGAGCAGTTCTTC
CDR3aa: CASSAPGTGGTGEQFF

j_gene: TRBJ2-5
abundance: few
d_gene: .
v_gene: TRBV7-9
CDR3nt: TGTGCCAGCAAGAGCGGGCCCACAGAGACCCAGTACTTC
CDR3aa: CASKSGPTETQYF

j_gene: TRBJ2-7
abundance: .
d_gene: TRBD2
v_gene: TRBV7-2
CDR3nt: TGTGCCAGCAGCTTAGCGCATCAGGCGGGGGACTCCTACGAGCAGTACTTC
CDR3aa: CASSLAHQAGDSYEQYF

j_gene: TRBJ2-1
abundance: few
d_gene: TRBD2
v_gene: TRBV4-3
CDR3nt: TGCGCCAGCAGCCAGTACTTACGTAGCGGGGAAGCCAATGAGCAGTTCTTC
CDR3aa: CASSQYLRSGEANEQFF

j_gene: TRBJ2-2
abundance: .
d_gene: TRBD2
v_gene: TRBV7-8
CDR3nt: TGTGCCAGCAGCCGTCGACTAGCGGGGGACACCGGGGAGCTGTTTTTT
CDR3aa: CASSRRLAGDTGELFF

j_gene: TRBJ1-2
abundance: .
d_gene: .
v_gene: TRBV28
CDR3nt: TGTGCCAGCAGTTTAAATCGTTCTGGCTACACCTTC
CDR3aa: CASSLNRSGYTF

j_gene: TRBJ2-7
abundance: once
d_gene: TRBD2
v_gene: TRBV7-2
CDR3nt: TGTGCCAGCAGCTTAGGGGCAGCGGGGGGATACGAGCAGTACTTC
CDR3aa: CASSLGAAGGYEQYF

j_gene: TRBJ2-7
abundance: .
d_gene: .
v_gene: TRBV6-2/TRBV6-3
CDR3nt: TGTGCCATCACGGGGTTGGGCCTTGGGACGACGTCCTACGAGCAGTACTTC
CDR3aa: CAITGLGLGTTSYEQYF

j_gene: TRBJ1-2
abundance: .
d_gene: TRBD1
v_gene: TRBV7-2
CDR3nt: TGTGCCAGCAGCTTAACGGACAGGGGGACCTATGGCTACACCTTC
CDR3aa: CASSLTDRGTYGYTF

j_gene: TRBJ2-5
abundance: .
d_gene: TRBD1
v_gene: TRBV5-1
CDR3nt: TGCGCCAGCAGCTTATCGACAGGGGTGGAGACCCAGTACTTC
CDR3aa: CASSLSTGVETQYF

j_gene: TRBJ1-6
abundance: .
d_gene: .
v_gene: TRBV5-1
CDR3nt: TGCGCCAGCAGCTGGACAACCGATAATTCACCCCTCCACTTT
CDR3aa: CASSWTTDNSPLHF

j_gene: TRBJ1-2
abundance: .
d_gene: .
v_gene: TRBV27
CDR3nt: TGTGCCAGCGGCCCGACAGGTCCCCCATCATATGGCTACACCTTC
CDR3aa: CASGPTGPPSYGYTF

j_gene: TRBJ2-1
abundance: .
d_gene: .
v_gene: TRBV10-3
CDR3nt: TGTGCCATCAGTGAGTCGGGGGGTGGCTCTGACAATGAGCAGTTCTTC
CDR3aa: CAISESGGGSDNEQFF

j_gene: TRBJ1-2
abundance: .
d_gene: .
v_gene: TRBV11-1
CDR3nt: TGTGCCAGCAGCCATAGAGGAGTTCCTGGGGGCTACACCTTC
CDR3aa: CASSHRGVPGGYTF

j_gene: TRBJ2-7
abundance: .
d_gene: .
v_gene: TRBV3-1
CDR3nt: TGTGCCAGCAGCCAACGAGGGTTGGGAGAGCAGTACTTC
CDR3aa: CASSQRGLGEQYF

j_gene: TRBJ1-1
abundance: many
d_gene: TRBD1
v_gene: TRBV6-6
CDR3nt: TGTGCCAGCACCGTCGGGACAGGGGATGAAGCTTTCTTT
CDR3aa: CASTVGTGDEAFF

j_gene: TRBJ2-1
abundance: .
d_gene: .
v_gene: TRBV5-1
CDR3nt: TGCACCAGCAGCTTGGTTCCAGGGTCCTCCTACAATGAGCAGTTCTTC
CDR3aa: CTSSLVPGSSYNEQFF

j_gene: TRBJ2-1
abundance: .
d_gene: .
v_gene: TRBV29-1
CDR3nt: TGCAGCGTTGAAGATTGGGGCCGAAGGGACAATGAGCAGTTCTTC
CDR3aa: CSVEDWGRRDNEQFF

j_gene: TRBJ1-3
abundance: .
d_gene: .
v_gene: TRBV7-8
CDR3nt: TGTGCCAGCAGCTTTAGAAGCCTCCCTGGAAACACCATATATTTT
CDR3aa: CASSFRSLPGNTIYF

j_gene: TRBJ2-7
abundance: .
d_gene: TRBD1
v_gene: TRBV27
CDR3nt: TGTGCCAGCAGTTCCCGACAGGGTTTCCACGAGCAGTACTTC
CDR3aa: CASSSRQGFHEQYF

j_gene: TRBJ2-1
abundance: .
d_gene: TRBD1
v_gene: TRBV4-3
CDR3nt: TGCGCCAGCAGCCGAGACAGGGCCTATTTCAATGAGCAGTTCTTC
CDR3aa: CASSRDRAYFNEQFF

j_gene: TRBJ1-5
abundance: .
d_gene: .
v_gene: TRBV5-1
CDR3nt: TGCGCCAGCAGCTTGGCGGTCACCGGGCCCCAGCATTTT
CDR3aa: CASSLAVTGPQHF